This record covers a single TCR beta chain. This specimen comes from a study of CD8 T cells in Susac syndrome. Reverse transcription of about 0.45 to 1 ug RNA used random hexamers. TCRdb re-called the immunoSEQ multiplex PCR reads with MiXCR, one entry per CDR3 protein. This table has 150,000 to 200,000 distinct CDR3 sequences, approximately 94% appearing once. From germline, CDR1 is SQVTM and CDR2 ANQGSEA. The junction had 5 bases not matched to a gene; V was cut back by 7 bases and J by 2 bases. This CDR3 spans 13 amino acids. The sample taken for sequencing was CD4+ T cells from PBMCs. The chain links TRBV29-1 to TRBJ1-3, with 7 bases matching TRBD1. This TCR was recovered from a human donor with multiple sclerosis. CDR3 sequence reads: CSGRTGAGNTIYF. The CDR3 coding sequence is TGCAGCGGGCGAACAGGGGCTGGAAACACCATATATTTT. The full variable domain, in which reference TRBV29-1 and TRBJ1-3 provide the parts outside the CDR3, is SAVISQKPSRDICQRGTSLTIQCQVDSQVTMMFWYRQQPGQSLTLIATANQGSEATYESGFVIDKFPISRPNLTFSTLTVSNMSPEDSSIYLCSGRTGAGNTIYFGEGSWLTVV.